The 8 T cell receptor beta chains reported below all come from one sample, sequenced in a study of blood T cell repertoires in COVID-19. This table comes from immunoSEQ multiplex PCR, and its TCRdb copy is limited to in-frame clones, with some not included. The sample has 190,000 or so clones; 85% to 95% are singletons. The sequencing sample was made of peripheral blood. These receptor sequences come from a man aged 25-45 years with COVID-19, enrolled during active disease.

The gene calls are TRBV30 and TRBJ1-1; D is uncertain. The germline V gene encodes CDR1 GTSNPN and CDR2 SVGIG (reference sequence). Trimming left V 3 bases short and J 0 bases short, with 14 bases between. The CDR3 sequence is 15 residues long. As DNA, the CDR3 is TGTGCCTGGAGCCAGGAGGCGGTTATGAACACTGAAGCTTTCTTT. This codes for CAWSQEAVMNTEAFF.

CDR3 sequence: CASSPYRGLNTEAFF. The CDR3 DNA reads TGTGCCAGCAGCCCTTACAGGGGGCTGAACACTGAAGCTTTCTTT. The chain links TRBV11-1 to TRBJ1-1; 9 bases match TRBD1. CDR3 length: 15 residues. V lost 5 bases and J lost 0; bases outside the gene matches: 4. Looked up from germline, CDR1 is SGHAT and CDR2 is FQDESV (reference sequence).

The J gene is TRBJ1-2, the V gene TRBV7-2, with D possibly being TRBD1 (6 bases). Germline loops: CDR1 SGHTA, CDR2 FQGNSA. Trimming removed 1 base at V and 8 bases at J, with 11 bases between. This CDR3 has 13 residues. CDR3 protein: CASSLEDSLGYTF. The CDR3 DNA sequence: TGTGCCAGCAGCTTAGAGGACAGTCTGGGCTACACCTTC.

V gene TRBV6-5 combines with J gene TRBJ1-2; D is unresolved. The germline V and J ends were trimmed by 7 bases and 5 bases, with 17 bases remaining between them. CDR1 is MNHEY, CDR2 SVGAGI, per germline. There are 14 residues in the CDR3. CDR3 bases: TGTGCCAGCATTCCGACACCCAGAGCTTATGGCTACACCTTC. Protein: CASIPTPRAYGYTF.

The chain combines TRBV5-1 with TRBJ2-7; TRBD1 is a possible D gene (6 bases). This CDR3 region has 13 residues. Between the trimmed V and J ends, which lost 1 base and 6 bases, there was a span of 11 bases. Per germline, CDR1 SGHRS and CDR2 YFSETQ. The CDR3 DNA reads TGCGCCAGCAGCTTGTTACAGGGTACCGAGCAGTACTTC. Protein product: CASSLLQGTEQYF.

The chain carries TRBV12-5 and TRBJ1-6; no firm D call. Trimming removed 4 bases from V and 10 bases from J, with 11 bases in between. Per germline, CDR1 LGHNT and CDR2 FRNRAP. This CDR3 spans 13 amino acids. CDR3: CASGYFGWSPLHF. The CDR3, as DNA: TGTGCTAGTGGTTACTTTGGTTGGTCACCCCTCCACTTT.

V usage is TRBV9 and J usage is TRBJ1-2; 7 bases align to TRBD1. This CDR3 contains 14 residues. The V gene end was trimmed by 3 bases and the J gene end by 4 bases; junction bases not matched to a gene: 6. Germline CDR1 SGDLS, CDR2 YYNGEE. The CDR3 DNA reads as TGTGCCAGCAGCGATACAGGGGCCCTCTATGGCTACACCTTC. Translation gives CASSDTGALYGYTF. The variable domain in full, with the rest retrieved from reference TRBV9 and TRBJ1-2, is DSGVTQTPKHLITATGQRVTLRCSPRSGDLSVYWYQQSLDQGLQFLIQYYNGEERAKGNILERFSAQQFPDLHSELNLSSLELGDSALYFCASSDTGALYGYTFGSGTRLTVV.

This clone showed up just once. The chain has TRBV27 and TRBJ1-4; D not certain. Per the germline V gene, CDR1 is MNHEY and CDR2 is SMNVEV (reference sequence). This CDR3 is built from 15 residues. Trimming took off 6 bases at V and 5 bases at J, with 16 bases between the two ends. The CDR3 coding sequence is TGTGCCAGCAGACCCCCGGGATACCCCAATGAAAAACTGTTTTTT. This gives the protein CASRPPGYPNEKLFF.